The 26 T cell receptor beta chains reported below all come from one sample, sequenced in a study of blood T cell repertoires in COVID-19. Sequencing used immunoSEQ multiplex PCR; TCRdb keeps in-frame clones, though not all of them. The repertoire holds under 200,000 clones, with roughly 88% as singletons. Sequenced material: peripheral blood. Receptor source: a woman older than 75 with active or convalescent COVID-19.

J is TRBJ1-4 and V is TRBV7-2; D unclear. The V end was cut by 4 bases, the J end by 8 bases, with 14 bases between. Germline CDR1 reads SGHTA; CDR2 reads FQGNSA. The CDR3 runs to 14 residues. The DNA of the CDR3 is TGTGCCAGCAGCTACGGGTCCAGAGACGAAAAACTGTTTTTT. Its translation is CASSYGSRDEKLFF.

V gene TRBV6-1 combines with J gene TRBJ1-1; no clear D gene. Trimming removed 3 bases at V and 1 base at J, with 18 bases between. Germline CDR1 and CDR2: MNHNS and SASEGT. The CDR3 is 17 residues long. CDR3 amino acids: CASSDPPEERGNTEAFF. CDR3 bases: TGTGCCAGCAGTGACCCCCCAGAGGAACGGGGGAACACTGAAGCTTTCTTT.

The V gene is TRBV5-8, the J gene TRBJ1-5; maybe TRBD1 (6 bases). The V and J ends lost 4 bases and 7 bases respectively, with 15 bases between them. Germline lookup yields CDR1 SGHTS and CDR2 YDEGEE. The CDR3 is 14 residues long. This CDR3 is CASSQRGTGQPQHF. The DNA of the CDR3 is TGTGCCAGCAGCCAAAGGGGGACCGGCCAGCCCCAGCATTTT.

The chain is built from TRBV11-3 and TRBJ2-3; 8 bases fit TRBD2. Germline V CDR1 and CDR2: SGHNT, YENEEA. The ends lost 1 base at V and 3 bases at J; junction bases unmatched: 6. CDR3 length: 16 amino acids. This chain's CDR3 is CASSLGSGGNTDTQYF. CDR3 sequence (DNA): TGTGCCAGCAGCTTAGGCAGCGGGGGCAATACAGATACGCAGTATTTT.

As DNA, the CDR3 is TGTGCCAGCAGCCGTCGGGAACCTTATTCACCCCTCCACTTT. This codes for CASSRREPYSPLHF. The V and J genes are TRBV7-9 and TRBJ1-6; D unresolved. The CDR3 length is 14 residues. V lost 5 bases, J lost 8 bases, and 13 bases lay in between. Germline V lookup: CDR1 SEHNR, CDR2 FQNEAQ (reference sequence). Full variable domain (rest looked up from reference TRBV7-9 and TRBJ1-6): DTGVSQNPRHKITKRGQNVTFRCDPISEHNRLYWYRQTLGQGPEFLTYFQNEAQLEKSRLLSDRFSAERPKGSFSTLEIQRTEQGDSAMYLCASSRREPYSPLHFGNGTRLTVT.

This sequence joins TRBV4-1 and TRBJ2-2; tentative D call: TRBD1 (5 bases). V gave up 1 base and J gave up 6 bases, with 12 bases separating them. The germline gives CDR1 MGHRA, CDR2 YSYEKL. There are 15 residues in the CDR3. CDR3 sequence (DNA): TGCGCCAGCAGCCAAGTCTTGGGGCAGGCCGGGGAGCTGTTTTTT. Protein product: CASSQVLGQAGELFF.

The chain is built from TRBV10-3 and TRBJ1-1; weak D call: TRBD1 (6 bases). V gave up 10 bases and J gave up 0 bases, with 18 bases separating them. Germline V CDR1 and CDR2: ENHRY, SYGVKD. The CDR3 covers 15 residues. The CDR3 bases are TGTGCCACCGGGAGGGGGGCGACGGTGAACACTGAAGCTTTCTTT. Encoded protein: CATGRGATVNTEAFF.

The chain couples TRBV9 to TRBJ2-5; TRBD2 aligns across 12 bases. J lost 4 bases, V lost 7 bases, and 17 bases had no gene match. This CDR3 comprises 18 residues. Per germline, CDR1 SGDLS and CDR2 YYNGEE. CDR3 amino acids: CASGSRGLAGGPGETQYF. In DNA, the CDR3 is TGTGCCAGCGGTAGCCGGGGGCTAGCGGGGGGGCCGGGAGAGACCCAGTACTTC.

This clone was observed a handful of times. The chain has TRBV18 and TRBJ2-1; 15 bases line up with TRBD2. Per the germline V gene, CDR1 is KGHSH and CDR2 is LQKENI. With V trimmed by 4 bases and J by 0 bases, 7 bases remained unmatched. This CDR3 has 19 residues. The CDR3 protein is CASSRSGTSGGSSYNEQFF. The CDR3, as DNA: TGTGCCAGCTCACGGTCCGGGACTAGCGGGGGGAGCTCCTACAATGAGCAGTTCTTC.

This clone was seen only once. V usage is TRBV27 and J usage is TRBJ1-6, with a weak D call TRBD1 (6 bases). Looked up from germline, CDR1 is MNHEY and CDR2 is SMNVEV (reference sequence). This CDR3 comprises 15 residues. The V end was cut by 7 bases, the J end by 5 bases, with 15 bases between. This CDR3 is CASTRGGVNNSPLHF. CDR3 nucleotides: TGTGCCAGCACCCGAGGGGGGGTAAATAATTCACCCCTCCACTTT.

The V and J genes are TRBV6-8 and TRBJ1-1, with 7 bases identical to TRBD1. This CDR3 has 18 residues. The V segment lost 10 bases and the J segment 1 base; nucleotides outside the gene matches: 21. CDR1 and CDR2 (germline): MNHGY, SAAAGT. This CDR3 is CANPLFRGRKVTNTEAFF. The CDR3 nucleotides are TGTGCCAACCCACTGTTTAGGGGGCGAAAGGTTACGAACACTGAAGCTTTCTTT.

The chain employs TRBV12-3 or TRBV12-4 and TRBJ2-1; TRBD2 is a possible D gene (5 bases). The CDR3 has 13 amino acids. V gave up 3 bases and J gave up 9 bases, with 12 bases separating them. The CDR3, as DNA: TGTGCCAGCAGTTTTCAGAGAGGAGGTGAGCAGTTCTTC. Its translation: CASSFQRGGEQFF.

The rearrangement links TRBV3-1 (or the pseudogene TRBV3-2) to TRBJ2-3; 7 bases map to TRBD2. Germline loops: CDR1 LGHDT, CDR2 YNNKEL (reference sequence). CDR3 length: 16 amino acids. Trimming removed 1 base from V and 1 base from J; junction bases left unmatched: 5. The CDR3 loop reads CASSQAWLAGTDTQYF. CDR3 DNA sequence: TGTGCCAGCAGCCAAGCCTGGCTAGCGGGCACAGATACGCAGTATTTT.

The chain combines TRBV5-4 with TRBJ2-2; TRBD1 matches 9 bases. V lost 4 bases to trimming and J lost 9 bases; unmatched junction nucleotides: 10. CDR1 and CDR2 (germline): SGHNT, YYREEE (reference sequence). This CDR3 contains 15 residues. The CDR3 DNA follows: TGTGCCAGCAGCCCGCCGGGACAGGGTAACCGGGAGCTGTTTTTT. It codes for CASSPPGQGNRELFF. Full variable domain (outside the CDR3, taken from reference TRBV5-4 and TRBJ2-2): ETGVTQSPTHLIKTRGQQVTLRCSSQSGHNTVSWYQQALGQGPQFIFQYYREEENGRGNFPPRFSGLQFPNYSSELNVNALELDDSALYLCASSPPGQGNRELFFGEGSRLTVL.

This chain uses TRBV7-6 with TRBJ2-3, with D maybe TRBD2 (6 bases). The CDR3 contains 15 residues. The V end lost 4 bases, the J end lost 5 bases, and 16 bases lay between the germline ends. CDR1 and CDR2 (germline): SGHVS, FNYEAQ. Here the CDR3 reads CASSSLSGAQDTQYF. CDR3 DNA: TGTGCCAGCAGCTCCCTTAGCGGTGCGCAAGATACGCAGTATTTT.

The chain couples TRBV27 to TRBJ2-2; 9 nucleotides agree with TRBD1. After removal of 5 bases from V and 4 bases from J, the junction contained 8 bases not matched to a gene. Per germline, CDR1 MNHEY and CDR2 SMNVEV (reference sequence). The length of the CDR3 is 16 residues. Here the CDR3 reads CASSPSTGGGTGELFF. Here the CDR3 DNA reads TGTGCCAGCAGTCCATCAACAGGGGGCGGCACCGGGGAGCTGTTTTTT.

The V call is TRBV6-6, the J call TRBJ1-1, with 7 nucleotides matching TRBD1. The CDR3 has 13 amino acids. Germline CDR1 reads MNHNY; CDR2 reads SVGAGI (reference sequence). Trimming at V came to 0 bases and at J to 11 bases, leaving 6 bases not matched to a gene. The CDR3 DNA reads TGTGCCAGCAGTTACTCCGGGACAGTTTGGGCTTTCTTT. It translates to CASSYSGTVWAFF.

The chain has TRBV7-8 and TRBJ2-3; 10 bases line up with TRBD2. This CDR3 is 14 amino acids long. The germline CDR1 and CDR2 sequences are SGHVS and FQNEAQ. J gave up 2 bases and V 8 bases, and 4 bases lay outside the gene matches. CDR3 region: CASLSGGHTDTQYF. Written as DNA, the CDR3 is TGTGCCAGCCTTAGCGGGGGGCACACAGATACGCAGTATTTT.

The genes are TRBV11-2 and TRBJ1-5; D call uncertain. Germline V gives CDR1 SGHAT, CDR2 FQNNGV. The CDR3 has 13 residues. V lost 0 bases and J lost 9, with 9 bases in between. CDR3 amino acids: CASSLDSRLPQHF. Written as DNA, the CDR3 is TGTGCCAGCAGCTTAGATTCGAGATTGCCCCAGCATTTT.

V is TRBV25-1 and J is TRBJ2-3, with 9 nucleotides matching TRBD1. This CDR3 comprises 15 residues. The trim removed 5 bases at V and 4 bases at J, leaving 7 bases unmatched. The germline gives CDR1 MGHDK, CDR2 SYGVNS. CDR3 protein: CASSWGDRDSDTQYF. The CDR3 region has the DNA TGTGCCAGCAGTTGGGGGGACAGGGACTCAGATACGCAGTATTTT.

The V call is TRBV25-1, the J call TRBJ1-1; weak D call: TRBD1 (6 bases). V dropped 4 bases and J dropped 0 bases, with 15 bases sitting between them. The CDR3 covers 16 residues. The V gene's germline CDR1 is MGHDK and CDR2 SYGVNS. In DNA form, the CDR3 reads TGTGCCAGCAGTGGGAACCCGGGACAAATGAACACTGAAGCTTTCTTT. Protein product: CASSGNPGQMNTEAFF.

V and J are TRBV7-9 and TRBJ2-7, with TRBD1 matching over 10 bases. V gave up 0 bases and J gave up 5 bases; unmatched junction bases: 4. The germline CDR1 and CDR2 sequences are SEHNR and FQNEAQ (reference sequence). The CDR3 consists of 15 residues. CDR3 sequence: CASSLAGQGTNEQYF. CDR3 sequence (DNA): TGTGCCAGCAGCTTAGCGGGACAGGGGACCAACGAGCAGTACTTC.

The CDR3 DNA is TGTGCCAGCAAGCGGGCGGGGCAGGGAGCCTACGAGCAGTACTTC. Translating it yields CASKRAGQGAYEQYF. The chain links TRBV27 to TRBJ2-7, with D perhaps TRBD2 (6 bases). This CDR3 is built from 15 residues. Germline V gives CDR1 MNHEY, CDR2 SMNVEV (reference sequence). Trimming removed 7 bases from V and 2 bases from J, with 18 bases in between.

CDR3 in amino acids: CASSLPVNQLTGNTEAFF. The CDR3 DNA sequence: TGTGCCAGCAGCTTACCAGTAAACCAGTTGACGGGAAACACTGAAGCTTTCTTT. V and J are TRBV7-2 and TRBJ1-1; no definite D call. Trimming shortened V by 2 bases and J by 2 bases, and 21 bases separated the two germline ends. Germline values: CDR1 SGHTA, CDR2 FQGNSA. There are 18 residues in the CDR3.

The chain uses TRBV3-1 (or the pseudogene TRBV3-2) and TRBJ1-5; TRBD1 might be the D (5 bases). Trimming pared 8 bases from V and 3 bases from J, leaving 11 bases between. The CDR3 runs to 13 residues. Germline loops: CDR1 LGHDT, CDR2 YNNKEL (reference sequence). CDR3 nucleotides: TGTGCCAGCTCTGGAGGGGACAATCAGCCCCAGCATTTT. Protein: CASSGGDNQPQHF.

The CDR3 DNA sequence: TGTGCCAGCAGTGAGAGCGGGGGTTCATCCTACGAGCAGTACTTC. It encodes CASSESGGSSYEQYF. This chain joins TRBV6-4 and TRBJ2-7, with 8 bases matching TRBD2. V lost 3 bases and J lost 1; bases outside the gene matches: 5. The CDR3 totals 15 residues. Germline-derived CDR1 and CDR2 are MRHNA and SNTAGT.